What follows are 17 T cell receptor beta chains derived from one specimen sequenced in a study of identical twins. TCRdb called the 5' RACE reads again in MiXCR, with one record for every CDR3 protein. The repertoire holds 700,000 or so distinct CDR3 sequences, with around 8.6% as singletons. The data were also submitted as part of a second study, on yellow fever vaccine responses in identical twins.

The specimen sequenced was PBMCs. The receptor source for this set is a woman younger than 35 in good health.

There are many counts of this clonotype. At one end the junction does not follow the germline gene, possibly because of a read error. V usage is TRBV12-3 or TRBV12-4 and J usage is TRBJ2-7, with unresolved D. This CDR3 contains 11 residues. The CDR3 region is CASSLRDEQYF. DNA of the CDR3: TGCGCCAGCAGCCTCCGAGACGAGCAGTACTTC.

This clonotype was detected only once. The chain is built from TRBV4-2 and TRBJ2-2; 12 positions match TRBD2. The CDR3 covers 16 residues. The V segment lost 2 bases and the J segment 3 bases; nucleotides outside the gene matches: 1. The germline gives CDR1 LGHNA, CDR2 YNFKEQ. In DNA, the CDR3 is TGTGCCAGCAGCCAACTAGCGGGGGGGGACACCGGGGAGCTGTTTTTT. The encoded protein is CASSQLAGGDTGELFF.

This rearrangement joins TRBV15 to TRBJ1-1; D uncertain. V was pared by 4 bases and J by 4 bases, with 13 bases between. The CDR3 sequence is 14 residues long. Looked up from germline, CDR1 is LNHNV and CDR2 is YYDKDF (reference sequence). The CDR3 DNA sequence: TGTGCCACCAGCAAGGAGGGCGTGGGCACTGAAGCTTTCTTT. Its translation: CATSKEGVGTEAFF.

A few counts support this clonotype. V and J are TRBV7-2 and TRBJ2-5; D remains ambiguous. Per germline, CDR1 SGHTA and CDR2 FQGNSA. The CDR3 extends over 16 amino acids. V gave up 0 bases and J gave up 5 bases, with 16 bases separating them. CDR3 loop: CASSLAWQTQWETQYF. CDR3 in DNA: TGTGCCAGCAGCTTAGCTTGGCAGACACAGTGGGAGACCCAGTACTTC. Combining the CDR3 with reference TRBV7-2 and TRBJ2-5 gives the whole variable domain GAGVSQSPSNKVTEKGKDVELRCDPISGHTALYWYRQSLGQGLEFLIYFQGNSAPDKSGLPSDRFSAERTGGSVSTLTIQRTQQEDSAVYLCASSLAWQTQWETQYFGPGTRLLVL.

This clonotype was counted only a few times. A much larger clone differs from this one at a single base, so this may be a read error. The CDR3 reads CASSPDSFYEQYF. CDR3 nucleotides: TGTGCCAGCAGCCCGGACAGCTTCTACGAGCAGTACTTC. This chain uses TRBV11-2 with TRBJ2-7, with a possible D match to TRBD1 (6 bases). The length of the CDR3 is 13 residues. The germline CDR1 and CDR2 sequences are SGHAT and FQNNGV. V was pared by 5 bases and J by 3 bases, with 11 bases between.

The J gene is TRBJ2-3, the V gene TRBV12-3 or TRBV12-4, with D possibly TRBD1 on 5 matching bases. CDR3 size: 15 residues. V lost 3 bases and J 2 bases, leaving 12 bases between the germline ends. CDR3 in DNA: TGTGCCAGCAGTTTCGTGACAGATCACACAGATACGCAGTATTTT. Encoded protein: CASSFVTDHTDTQYF.

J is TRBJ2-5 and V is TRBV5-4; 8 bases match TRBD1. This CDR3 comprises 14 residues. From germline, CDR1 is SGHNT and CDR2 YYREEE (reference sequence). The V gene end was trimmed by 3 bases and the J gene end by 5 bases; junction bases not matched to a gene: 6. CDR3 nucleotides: TGTGCCAGCAGCTGGTTCAGGGGGCAGGAGACCCAGTACTTC. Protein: CASSWFRGQETQYF.

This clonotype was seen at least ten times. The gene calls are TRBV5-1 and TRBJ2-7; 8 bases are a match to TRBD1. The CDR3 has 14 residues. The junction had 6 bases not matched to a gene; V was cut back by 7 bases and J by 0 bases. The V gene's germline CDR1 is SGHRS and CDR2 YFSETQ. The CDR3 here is CASRSGTGSYEQYF. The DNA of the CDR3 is TGCGCCAGCCGATCCGGGACAGGCTCCTACGAGCAGTACTTC.

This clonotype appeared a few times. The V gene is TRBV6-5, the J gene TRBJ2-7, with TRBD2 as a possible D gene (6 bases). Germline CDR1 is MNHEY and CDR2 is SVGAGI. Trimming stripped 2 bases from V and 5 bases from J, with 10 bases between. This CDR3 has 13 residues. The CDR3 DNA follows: TGTGCCAGCAGTTACCCCGGGGGACACGAGCAGTACTTC. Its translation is CASSYPGGHEQYF.

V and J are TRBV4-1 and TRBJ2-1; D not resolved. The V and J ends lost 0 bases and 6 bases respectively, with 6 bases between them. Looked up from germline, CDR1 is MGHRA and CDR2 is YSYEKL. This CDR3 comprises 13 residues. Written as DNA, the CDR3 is TGCGCCAGCAGCCAAGATCGGGTCAATGAGCAGTTCTTC. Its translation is CASSQDRVNEQFF.

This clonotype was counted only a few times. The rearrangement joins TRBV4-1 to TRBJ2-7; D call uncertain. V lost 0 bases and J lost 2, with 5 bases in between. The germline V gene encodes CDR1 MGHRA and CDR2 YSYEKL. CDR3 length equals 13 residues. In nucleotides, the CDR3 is TGCGCCAGCAGCCAAGAGCCTACCTACGAGCAGTACTTC. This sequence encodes CASSQEPTYEQYF.

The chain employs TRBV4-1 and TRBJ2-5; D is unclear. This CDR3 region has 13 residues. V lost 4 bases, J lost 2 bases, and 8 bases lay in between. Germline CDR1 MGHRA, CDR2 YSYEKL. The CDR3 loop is CASSPKSQETQYF. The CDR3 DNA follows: TGCGCCAGCAGCCCTAAGTCGCAAGAGACCCAGTACTTC.

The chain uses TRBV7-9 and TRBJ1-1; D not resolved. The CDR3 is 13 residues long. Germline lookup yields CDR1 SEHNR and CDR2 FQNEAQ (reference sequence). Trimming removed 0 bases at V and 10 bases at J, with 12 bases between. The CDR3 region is CASSLAGNGVAFF. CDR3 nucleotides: TGTGCCAGCAGCTTAGCAGGGAACGGTGTAGCTTTCTTT.

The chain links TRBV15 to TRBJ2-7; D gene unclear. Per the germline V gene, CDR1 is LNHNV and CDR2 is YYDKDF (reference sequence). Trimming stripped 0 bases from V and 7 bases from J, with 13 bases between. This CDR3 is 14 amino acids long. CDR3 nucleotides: TGTGCCACCAGCAGAGAAAAGACGTTCCGAGAGCAGTACTTC. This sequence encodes CATSREKTFREQYF.

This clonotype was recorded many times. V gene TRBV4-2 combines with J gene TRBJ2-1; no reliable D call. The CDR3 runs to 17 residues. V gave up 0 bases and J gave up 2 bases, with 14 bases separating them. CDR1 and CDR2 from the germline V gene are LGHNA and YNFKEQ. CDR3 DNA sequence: TGTGCCAGCAGCCAAGATCGAAGGGATTTTGCCTACAATGAGCAGTTCTTC. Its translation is CASSQDRRDFAYNEQFF.

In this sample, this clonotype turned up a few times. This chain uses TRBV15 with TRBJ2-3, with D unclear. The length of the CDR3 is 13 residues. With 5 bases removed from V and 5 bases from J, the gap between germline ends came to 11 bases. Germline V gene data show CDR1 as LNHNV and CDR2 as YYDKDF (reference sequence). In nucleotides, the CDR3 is TGTGCCACCAGCTCGCAGACCGTAGATACGCAGTATTTT. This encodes CATSSQTVDTQYF. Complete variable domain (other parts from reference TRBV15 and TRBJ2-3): DAMVIQNPRYQVTQFGKPVTLSCSQTLNHNVMYWYQQKSSQAPKLLFHYYDKDFNNEADTPDNFQSRRPNTSFCFLDIRSPGLGDTAMYLCATSSQTVDTQYFGPGTRLTVL.

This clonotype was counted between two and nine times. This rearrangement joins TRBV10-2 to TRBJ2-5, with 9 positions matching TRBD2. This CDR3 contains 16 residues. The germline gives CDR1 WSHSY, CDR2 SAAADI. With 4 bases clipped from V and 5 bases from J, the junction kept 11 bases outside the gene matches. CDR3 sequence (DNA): TGCGCCAGCAGTGGACAGCGGGAGGTTAATATGGAGACCCAGTACTTC. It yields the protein CASSGQREVNMETQYF.